This T cell receptor (beta chain) was observed in a study of prognosis after radiotherapy for stage I lung cancer. Two rounds of multiplex PCR amplified TCR beta CDR3 from genomic DNA. Primers specific to each TRBV and TRBJ gene were used in first-round PCR. TCRdb redid the calling of the multiplex PCR reads with MiXCR, one entry per CDR3 protein. The table has around 16,000 distinct CDR3 sequences, around 45% seen once. This clonotype is categorized as medium-sized. Its matching antigen is unknown. Trimming shortened V by 5 bases and J by 6 bases, and 14 bases separated the two germline ends. CDR3 length equals 14 residues. Looked up from germline, CDR1 is LNHDA and CDR2 is SQIVND (reference sequence). Findings of the study overall: Lower post-radiation Shannon entropy was seen in patients who went on to develop distant metastases.

The material sequenced was PBMCs, taken before or after stereotactic body radiation therapy (not recorded which). This TCR was recovered from a donor aged 50 or older with non-small cell lung cancer. The rearrangement uses TRBV19 and TRBJ2-1; a possible D gene is TRBD2 (5 bases). CDR3 sequence (DNA): TGTGCCAGTAGTGTGCGGACTGAACCCAATGAGCAGTTCTTC. Translation: CASSVRTEPNEQFF.